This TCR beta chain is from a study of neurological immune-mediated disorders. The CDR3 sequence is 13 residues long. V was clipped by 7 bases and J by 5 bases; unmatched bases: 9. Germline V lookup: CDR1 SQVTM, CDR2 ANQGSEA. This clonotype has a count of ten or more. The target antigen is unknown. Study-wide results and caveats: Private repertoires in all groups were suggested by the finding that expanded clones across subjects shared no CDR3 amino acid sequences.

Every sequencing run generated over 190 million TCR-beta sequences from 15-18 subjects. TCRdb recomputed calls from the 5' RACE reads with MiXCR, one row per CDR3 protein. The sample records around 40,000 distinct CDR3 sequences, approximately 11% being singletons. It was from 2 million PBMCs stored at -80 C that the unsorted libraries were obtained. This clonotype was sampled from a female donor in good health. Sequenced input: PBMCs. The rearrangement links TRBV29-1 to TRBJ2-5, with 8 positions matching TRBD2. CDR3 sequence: CSARGGLGETQYF. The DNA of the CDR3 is TGCAGCGCTCGGGGGGGCTTGGGGGAGACCCAGTACTTC.